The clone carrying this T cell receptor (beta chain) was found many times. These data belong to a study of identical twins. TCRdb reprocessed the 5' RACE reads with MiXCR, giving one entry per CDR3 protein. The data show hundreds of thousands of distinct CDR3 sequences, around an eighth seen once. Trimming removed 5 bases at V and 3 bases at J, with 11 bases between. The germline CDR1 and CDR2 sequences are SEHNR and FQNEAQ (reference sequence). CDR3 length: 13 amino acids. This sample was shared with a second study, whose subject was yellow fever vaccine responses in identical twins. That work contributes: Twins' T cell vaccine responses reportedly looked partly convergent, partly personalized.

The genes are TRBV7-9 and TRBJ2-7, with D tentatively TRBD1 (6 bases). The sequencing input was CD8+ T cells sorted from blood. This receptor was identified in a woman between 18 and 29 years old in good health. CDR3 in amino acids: CASSRQASYEQYV. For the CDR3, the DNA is TGTGCCAGCAGCCGACAGGCTAGCTACGAGCAGTACGTC.